The 9 T cell receptor beta chains reported below all come from one sample, sequenced in a study of OX40 agonist ivuxolimab in advanced cancers. Generated by immunoSEQ multiplex PCR, the TCRdb table keeps only in-frame clones and is missing some. Here the sample spans about 48,000 clones, about 88% being singletons. The sequences come from CD4+ or CD8+ T cells sorted from blood, collected in a trial of the OX40 agonist ivuxolimab. The origin of the receptors is an adult with an advanced solid tumor such as melanoma, head and neck, liver or kidney cancer.

The gene calls are TRBV10-3 and TRBJ2-7, with a weak D call TRBD2 (5 bases). The germline gives CDR1 ENHRY, CDR2 SYGVKD. The CDR3 contains 13 residues. Between the trimmed V and J ends, which lost 8 bases and 0 bases, there was a span of 11 bases. CDR3 in amino acids: CAIHDGNSYEQYF. In DNA, the CDR3 is TGTGCCATCCATGACGGGAACTCCTACGAGCAGTACTTC.

The chain couples TRBV30 to TRBJ2-4, with D hard to call. There are 12 residues in the CDR3. From germline, CDR1 is GTSNPN and CDR2 SVGIG (reference sequence). V lost 0 bases and J lost 6, with 6 bases in between. DNA for the CDR3: TGTGCCTGGAGTGTAGCTGGAAACATTCAGTACTTC. It yields the protein CAWSVAGNIQYF.

The chain has TRBV5-1 and TRBJ2-3; 10 bases agree with TRBD2. Losses at the gene ends were 4 bases for V and 1 base for J; bases not matched to a gene: 6. The CDR3 loop spans 16 amino acids. The germline V gene has CDR1 SGHRS and CDR2 YFSETQ. The CDR3 DNA reads TGCGCCAGCAGCCGCGGACTAGCGGAGGGCACAGATACGCAGTATTTT. Encoded protein: CASSRGLAEGTDTQYF.

The rearrangement uses TRBV30 and TRBJ2-3; 9 positions agree with TRBD2. Unmatched junction bases numbered 3, after V lost 5 bases and J lost 6 bases. This CDR3 is 12 amino acids long. Germline V gene lookup returns CDR1 GTSNPN and CDR2 SVGIG (reference sequence). CDR3 amino acids: CAWGTSHDTQYF. The CDR3 nucleotides are TGTGCCTGGGGGACTAGCCACGATACGCAGTATTTT.

The chain couples TRBV6-1 to TRBJ1-2; tentative D call: TRBD1 (6 bases). The V gene lost 2 bases and the J gene lost 4 bases, with 14 bases spanning the gap. Per germline, CDR1 MNHNS and CDR2 SASEGT. There are 15 residues in the CDR3. The CDR3 DNA follows: TGTGCCAGCAGTGAAAAAGGACAGCCTTTCTATGGCTACACCTTC. This translates into CASSEKGQPFYGYTF.

Details on this clone: Other DNA sequences in this sample translate to the same CDR3. The chain is built from TRBV29-1 and TRBJ1-1, with 7 bases matching TRBD1. The CDR3 totals 12 residues. CDR1 is SQVTM, CDR2 ANQGSEA, per germline. J was trimmed by 5 bases and V by 5 bases; bases with no gene match: 5. Here the CDR3 reads CSVRTGGTEAFF. The CDR3 DNA follows: TGCAGCGTTCGGACAGGAGGTACTGAAGCTTTCTTT.

The gene calls are TRBV2 and TRBJ2-1, with D possibly TRBD1 on 5 matching bases. Trimming took 6 bases from V and 0 from J, leaving 9 bases between them. This CDR3 has 14 amino acids. CDR1 is SNHLY, CDR2 FYNNEI, per germline. For the CDR3, the DNA is TGTGCCAGCAGAAGGGGAAGCTCCTACAATGAGCAGTTCTTC. Translated: CASRRGSSYNEQFF.

The chain links TRBV2 to TRBJ2-7; no definite D call. Deletions cut 6 bases from V and 6 bases from J, with 12 bases between. The length of the CDR3 is 12 residues. Germline loops: CDR1 SNHLY, CDR2 FYNNEI. CDR3 in amino acids: CASSFGPGEQYF. Here the CDR3 DNA reads TGTGCCAGCAGCTTTGGGCCTGGCGAGCAGTACTTC.

The V gene is TRBV19, the J gene TRBJ2-1, with D maybe TRBD2 (5 bases). The CDR3 has 14 amino acids. The germline V gene encodes CDR1 LNHDA and CDR2 SQIVND (reference sequence). V lost 1 base and J lost 5, with 9 bases in between. Here the CDR3 DNA reads TGTGCCAGTAGTATAGGGGGTAGCGACAATGAGCAGTTCTTC. It specifies CASSIGGSDNEQFF.